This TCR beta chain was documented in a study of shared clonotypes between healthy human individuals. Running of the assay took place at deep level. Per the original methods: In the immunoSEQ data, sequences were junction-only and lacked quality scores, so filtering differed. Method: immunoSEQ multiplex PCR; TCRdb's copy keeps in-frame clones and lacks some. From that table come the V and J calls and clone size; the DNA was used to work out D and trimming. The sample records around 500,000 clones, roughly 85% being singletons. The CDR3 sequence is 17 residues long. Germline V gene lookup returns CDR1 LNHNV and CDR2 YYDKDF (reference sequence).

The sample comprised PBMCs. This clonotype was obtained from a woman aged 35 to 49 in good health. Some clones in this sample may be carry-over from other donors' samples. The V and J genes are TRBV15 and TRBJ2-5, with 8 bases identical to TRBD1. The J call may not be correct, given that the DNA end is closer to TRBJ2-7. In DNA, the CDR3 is TGTGCCACCAGCAGAGGGGCGGCAGGGGGCTTCAACTACGAGCAGTACTTC. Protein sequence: CATSRGAAGGFNYEQYF.